This T cell receptor beta chain was recovered during a study of blood T cell repertoires in COVID-19 (dated by TCRdb to the early 2020s). Background for the entire study: Samples covering the acute and convalescent phases of COVID-19 were provided by collaborators in the United States, Italy and Spain. Deeply sampled blood TCRbeta repertoires from subjects exposed to, actively infected with, or recovered from COVID-19 were included in the dataset. Samples were obtained from the ongoing ImmuneRACE study (first 160 participants) and from roughly 1,300 subjects provided by 6 global collaborators. The repertoires were released in a freely available public database intended as a resource for research on the immune response to SARS-CoV-2. Sample metadata almost always included a de-identified subject ID, COVID-19 status, age in years and sex. The prospective study material was composed of cDNA or gDNA derived from T cells, B-cell-depleted T cells, or PBMCs. Where HLA class I and class II types were available, the types were taken from metadata supplied by the sample provider, not from assay-based typing.

TCRbeta CDR3 regions were amplified from genomic DNA by means of the immunoSEQ Assay, a bias-controlled multiplex PCR. In the original analysis: The number of nucleated cells in each sample was estimated by amplification of reference gene primers within the assay. To quantify the absolute abundance of each unique TCRbeta CDR3 rearrangement, sequence reads were collapsed and filtered. For each sample, productive Simpson clonality was calculated as the square root of Simpson's diversity index over productive rearrangements. The source is immuneACCESS, and TCRdb retained only in-frame sequences with V and J called. Part of the clones is not carried over; for the studies checked, unresolved V genes explain less than half of this, and the remainder is unexplained. Clonal size and the V and J genes are those of that table, whereas D and trimming came from the DNA. In this sample the table shows about 180,000 clones, around 86% of which occur a single time. The top ten hold less than 3.5% of the sample.

Collaborating institutions collected whole blood in K2EDTA tubes following their own protocols. For TCRbeta analysis, collaborator samples were shipped as frozen whole blood, as isolated PBMCs, or as DNA extracted from either sample type. The CDR3 spans 14 residues, from the cysteine through the phenylalanine. Just CDR3 DNA is preserved here, 42 bases in frame from base 1. Sequences SNHLY (CDR1) and FYNNEI (CDR2) are obtained from the germline V gene. Deletion took 4 bases off V and 1 base off J, with a span of 10 bases between the germline ends. Points the paper makes about the study in general: The amount of clinical and demographic metadata varied by source and participant and was provided uncurated.

About this clone: It has no known antigen specificity. One base away there is no much larger clone; base qualities are not given.

The TCR originated in a woman in her twenties or thirties with active or convalescent COVID-19. Sequencing was carried out using peripheral blood. The rearranged chain carries TRBV2 and TRBJ2-5; tentative D gene TRBD2, with 6 bases matching. The DNA is TGTGCCAGCAGTGGAGGAGGGTTCCAAGAGACCCAGTACTTC. This is translated as CASSGGGFQETQYF.